This T cell receptor (beta chain) was captured in a study of blood T cell repertoires in COVID-19. Looking at the study overall: Specimens from acute and convalescent COVID-19 originated in the United States, Italy and Spain.

As originally analysed: Reference gene primers were amplified, and this amplification served to estimate nucleated cell counts. Assay: immunoSEQ multiplex PCR; the TCRdb copy retains only in-frame clones and omits some. V and J calls and clone size are copied from that table; D and trimming were computed from the DNA. The table lists some 54,000 clones, over 80% of them singletons. This CDR3 contains 13 residues. Between the trimmed V and J ends, which lost 2 bases and 8 bases, there was a span of 12 bases. The sequence was collected from a woman aged 60 to 75 with acute or convalescent COVID-19. Material: peripheral blood. V gene TRBV12-3 or TRBV12-4 combines with J gene TRBJ1-1, with a possible D match to TRBD1 (5 bases). This CDR3 is CASSLSGFKEAFF. The CDR3 DNA reads as TGTGCCAGCAGTTTATCAGGGTTCAAGGAAGCTTTCTTT.